These T cell receptor beta chains were read from a single sample in a study of blood T cell repertoires in COVID-19. Assay: immunoSEQ multiplex PCR; the TCRdb copy retains only in-frame clones and omits some. The table has approximately 100,000 clones, 80% to 90% seen once. Specimen: peripheral blood. All receptors derive from a man between 45 and 60 years old with acute or convalescent COVID-19. CDR3s include the opening cysteine and the closing phenylalanine or tryptophan. The D gene is left open where the match is weak. Size values are once, few and many counts, or a class for expanded clones, and some rows have none.

V gene	J gene	D gene	clone size	CDR3 protein	CDR3 DNA
TRBV9	TRBJ2-3	TRBD2	-	CASSVGAGASGSDTQYF	TGTGCCAGCAGCGTAGGGGCAGGGGCTAGCGGGAGTGATACGCAGTATTTT
TRBV10-2	TRBJ2-7	TRBD1	-	CASWGEWDSGYEQYF	TGCGCCAGCTGGGGAGAATGGGACAGTGGTTACGAGCAGTACTTC
TRBV5-8	TRBJ1-1	-	-	CASSPFFRTALNTEAFF	TGTGCCAGCAGCCCCTTTTTCCGGACAGCCTTGAACACTGAAGCTTTCTTT
TRBV7-6	TRBJ2-3	-	-	CASTYTDTQYF	TGTGCCAGCACTTACACAGATACGCAGTATTTT
TRBV2	TRBJ2-7	-	-	CASSGAGPSYEQYF	TGTGCCAGCAGTGGGGCAGGGCCATCCTACGAGCAGTACTTC
TRBV19	TRBJ2-2	-	-	CASRRGHGSNTGELFF	TGTGCCAGTAGGAGGGGACACGGGTCGAACACCGGGGAGCTGTTTTTT
TRBV11-2	TRBJ1-5	-	-	CASSPRRVGYSNQPQHF	TGTGCCAGCAGCCCCCGCAGGGTGGGGTATAGCAATCAGCCCCAGCATTTT
TRBV19	TRBJ2-1	TRBD2	few	CASSISSGGRANNEQFF	TGTGCCAGTAGTATTTCTTCGGGCGGGAGGGCCAACAATGAGCAGTTCTTC
TRBV29-1	TRBJ2-5	-	-	CSVTSAQETQYF	TGCAGCGTTACCAGCGCCCAAGAGACCCAGTACTTC
TRBV18	TRBJ1-4	TRBD1	-	CASSLDTGATEKLFF	TGTGCCAGCTCCCTCGACACAGGGGCTACTGAAAAACTGTTTTTT
TRBV29-1	TRBJ1-2	TRBD1	-	CSVPDRVGGYTF	TGCAGCGTACCGGACAGGGTGGGAGGCTACACCTTC
TRBV6-5	TRBJ1-5	TRBD1	-	CASRGQGLTQPQHF	TGTGCCAGCAGGGGACAGGGATTGACTCAGCCCCAGCATTTT
TRBV3-1/TRBV3-2	TRBJ1-5	-	-	CASSQGSGNQPQHF	TGTGCCAGCAGTCAGGGCAGTGGCAATCAGCCCCAGCATTTT
TRBV27	TRBJ2-3	TRBD2	once	CASSYSGRTLSTDTQYF	TGTGCCAGCAGTTATAGCGGGAGAACACTTAGCACAGATACGCAGTATTTT
TRBV28	TRBJ2-1	-	-	CASSLKGQEQFF	TGTGCCAGCAGTTTGAAGGGACAAGAGCAGTTCTTC
TRBV5-1	TRBJ1-1	TRBD1	-	CASSLGAGGNTEAFF	TGCGCCAGCAGCTTGGGGGCAGGGGGGAACACTGAAGCTTTCTTT